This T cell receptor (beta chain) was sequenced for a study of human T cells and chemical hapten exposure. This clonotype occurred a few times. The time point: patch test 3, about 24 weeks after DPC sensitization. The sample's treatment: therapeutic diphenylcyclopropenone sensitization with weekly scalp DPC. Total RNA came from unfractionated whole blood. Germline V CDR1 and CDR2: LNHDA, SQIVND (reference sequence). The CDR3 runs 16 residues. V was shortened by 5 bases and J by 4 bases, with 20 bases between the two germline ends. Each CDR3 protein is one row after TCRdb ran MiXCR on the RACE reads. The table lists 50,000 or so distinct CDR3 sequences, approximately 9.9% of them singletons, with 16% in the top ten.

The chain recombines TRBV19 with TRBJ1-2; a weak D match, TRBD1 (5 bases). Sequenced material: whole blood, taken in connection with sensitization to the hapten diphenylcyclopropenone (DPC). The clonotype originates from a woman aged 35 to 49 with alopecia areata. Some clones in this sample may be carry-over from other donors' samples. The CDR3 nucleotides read TGTGCCAGTAGTTCGCACCTGGGACCGAAGAGCTATGGCTACACCTTC. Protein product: CASSSHLGPKSYGYTF.